What follows are 11 T cell receptor beta chains derived from one specimen sequenced in a study of OX40 agonist ivuxolimab in advanced cancers. Only in-frame clones appear in the TCRdb table, and some are missing; sequencing was by immunoSEQ multiplex PCR. The sample carries 23,000 or so clones, roughly 88% recorded once. The sequenced sample was CD4+ or CD8+ T cells sorted from blood, obtained in a trial of the OX40 agonist ivuxolimab. These receptors were collected from an adult with an advanced solid tumor such as melanoma, head and neck, liver or kidney cancer.

The genes are TRBV30 and TRBJ2-6, with 8 bases fitting TRBD2. The V and J ends lost 3 bases and 2 bases, in that order; junction bases with no gene match: 0. CDR3 length equals 14 residues. Germline CDR1 reads GTSNPN; CDR2 reads SVGIG (reference sequence). CDR3 residues: CAWSGGAGANVLTF. The CDR3 DNA is TGTGCCTGGAGCGGGGGGGCTGGGGCCAACGTCCTGACTTTC. Variable domain in full (rest from reference TRBV30 and TRBJ2-6): SQTIHQWPATLVQPVGSPLSLECTVEGTSNPNLYWYRQAAGRGLQLLFYSVGIGQISSEVPQNLSASRPQDRQFILSSKKLLLSDSGFYLCAWSGGAGANVLTFGAGSRLTVL.

CDR3: CASSQGNTEAFF. As DNA, the CDR3 is TGTGCCAGTAGTCAGGGGAACACTGAAGCTTTCTTT. The chain links TRBV19 to TRBJ1-1; maybe TRBD1 (5 bases). Germline lookup yields CDR1 LNHDA and CDR2 SQIVND (reference sequence). V lost 5 bases and J 1 base, leaving 5 bases between the germline ends. The CDR3 has 12 amino acids.

CDR3 loop: CASTWTVAGEQYF. The CDR3 DNA reads TGTGCCAGCACTTGGACAGTCGCCGGGGAGCAGTACTTC. This chain links TRBV2 with TRBJ2-7; a weak D match, TRBD1 (6 bases). Deletions cut 7 bases from V and 7 bases from J, with 17 bases between. The germline V gene has CDR1 SNHLY and CDR2 FYNNEI. This CDR3 has 13 amino acids. Drawing the rest from reference TRBV2 and TRBJ2-7, the complete variable domain is EPEVTQTPSHQVTQMGQEVILRCVPISNHLYFYWYRQILGQKVEFLVSFYNNEISEKSEIFDDQFSVERPDGSNFTLKIRSTKLEDSAMYFCASTWTVAGEQYFGPGTRLTVT.

This chain connects TRBV11-2 to TRBJ2-7; D may be TRBD2 (6 bases). This CDR3 has 16 amino acids. Trimming left V 6 bases short and J 2 bases short, with 20 bases between. Germline CDR1 and CDR2: SGHAT and FQNNGV. CDR3 nucleotides: TGTGCCAGCAGAGATTCCCGGGACTCCGGAACCTACGAGCAGTACTTC. This sequence encodes CASRDSRDSGTYEQYF.

On this clone itself: A much larger clone sits a single nucleotide away, making a read error possible. The J gene is TRBJ2-5, the V gene TRBV9, with TRBD1 as a possible D gene (5 bases). The CDR3 sequence is 15 residues long. CDR1 SGDLS and CDR2 YYNGEE come from the germline V gene. In nucleotides, the CDR3 is TGTGCCGGCAGCGCAGGTATACAGGCCCAAGAGACCCAGTACTTC. Residues: CAGSAGIQAQETQYF.

The rearrangement uses TRBV7-8 and TRBJ2-7; 10 bases fit TRBD1. CDR1 and CDR2 from the germline V gene are SGHVS and FQNEAQ. The CDR3 spans 14 residues. Trimming took 4 bases from V and 3 from J; bases not matched to a gene: 3. CDR3 nucleotide sequence: TGTGCCAGCAGCTCTGACAGGGGGCACTACGAGCAGTACTTC. The encoded protein is CASSSDRGHYEQYF.

V gene TRBV5-1 combines with J gene TRBJ2-3; D ambiguous. With 0 bases removed from V and 0 bases from J, the gap between germline ends came to 14 bases. Per germline, CDR1 SGHRS and CDR2 YFSETQ. This CDR3 spans 17 amino acids. DNA for the CDR3: TGCGCCAGCAGCTTGGTGGTACCGACCGCGAGCACAGATACGCAGTATTTT. As protein: CASSLVVPTASTDTQYF.

This chain connects TRBV5-4 to TRBJ1-1; the D gene is possibly TRBD1 (6 bases). Germline V CDR1 and CDR2: SGHNT, YYREEE (reference sequence). This CDR3 region has 16 residues. V shed 4 bases and J shed 1 base, with 17 bases lying between them. The CDR3: CASSPLPVQGNTEAFF. The CDR3 DNA reads as TGTGCCAGCAGCCCGTTACCAGTACAGGGGAACACTGAAGCTTTCTTT.

The chain couples TRBV27 to TRBJ1-5; TRBD1 might be the D (5 bases). This CDR3 is 14 amino acids long. Per the germline V gene, CDR1 is MNHEY and CDR2 is SMNVEV (reference sequence). V gave up 4 bases and J gave up 4 bases, with 11 bases separating them. The DNA for the CDR3 is TGTGCCAGCAGTTCCCAGGGTTTTAATCAGCCCCAGCATTTT. This gives the protein CASSSQGFNQPQHF.

The chain has TRBV7-2 and TRBJ2-7; possibly TRBD1 for D (6 bases). Germline CDR1 is SGHTA and CDR2 is FQGNSA. The CDR3 totals 13 residues. V lost 2 bases to trimming and J lost 3 bases, with 8 bases between them. Here the CDR3 reads CASSLKGDYEQYF. The CDR3 bases are TGTGCCAGCAGCTTAAAGGGGGACTACGAGCAGTACTTC.

The chain couples TRBV27 to TRBJ2-7; TRBD1 or TRBD2 may be the D gene (5 bases each). The length of the CDR3 is 15 residues. Germline CDR1 reads MNHEY; CDR2 reads SMNVEV (reference sequence). The V end lost 1 base, the J end lost 0 bases, and 10 bases lay between the germline ends. The CDR3 DNA sequence: TGTGCCAGCAGTTTATACGGGACCCACTCCTACGAGCAGTACTTC. Protein: CASSLYGTHSYEQYF.